Described below is a single T cell receptor (beta chain) sequence and its context. No antigen is known for it. Produced via immunoSEQ multiplex PCR; TCRdb's table is partial and in-frame only. This table holds over 20,000 clones, 91% found once. The data were taken from a study of T cell repertoires and Cas9 in healthy adults. Background on the study: Multi-effector potency, cytotoxicity and lineage were assessed in SpCas9-reactive CD4 and CD8 T cells.

Overall study findings and caveats: SpCas9-reactive effector T cells were reportedly restrained in vitro by SpCas9-reactive regulatory T cells.

The germline CDR1 and CDR2 sequences are MNHEY and SVGAGI. Trimming removed 2 bases from V and 2 bases from J, with 11 bases in between. The CDR3 contains 15 residues. This TCR derives from a human donor in good health. V gene TRBV6-5 combines with J gene TRBJ2-3; no definite D call. The material sequenced was CD4+ effector T cells (CD127+, CD25-, CD137-, CD154-) from PBMCs; culture status not recorded. This chain's CDR3 is CASSYVADFTDTQYF. In DNA, the CDR3 is TGTGCCAGCAGTTACGTCGCAGACTTCACAGATACGCAGTATTTT.